This T cell receptor beta chain is from a study of blood T cell repertoires in COVID-19. Background on the study: Samples taken during acute and convalescent COVID-19 were collected in the United States, Italy and Spain. T cells, B-cell-depleted T cells, or PBMCs provided the cDNA or gDNA that served as material.

Cohort allocation depended upon clinical history that participants reported. Recovered participants had two consecutive negative NP/OP PCR tests, healthcare professional clearance, or symptom resolution. The CDR3 has 14 amino acids. Clones were sequenced by immunoSEQ multiplex PCR, and TCRdb holds only the in-frame ones, with some missing. This table holds roughly 300,000 clones, 80% to 90% found once. The sequencing sample was made of PBMCs or T cells enriched from blood (not recorded which). The clonotype comes from a man aged 25 to 40 who had recovered from COVID-19. V gene TRBV1 combines with J gene TRBJ2-5; TRBD2 reflects the table's D call only, with no check against the DNA. TRBV1 is designated a pseudogene. CDR3 nucleotide sequence: TGCACCAGCAGCCTCTGGGACTCTACGGAGACCCAGTACTTC. It encodes CTSSLWDSTETQYF.